A selection of T cell receptor beta chains follows, all from one sample in a study of post-analysis software for immune sequencing data. MiXCR, run by TCRdb on the PCR reads, gives a single entry per CDR3 protein. This sample yields approximately 360,000 distinct CDR3 sequences, of which less than 40% are seen a single time; around 15% belongs to the top ten. Input material: blood. The source is a girl aged 10 to 17 with multiple sclerosis. CDR3s include the opening cysteine and the closing phenylalanine or tryptophan. D genes are given only for firm matches. Size values are once, few and many counts, or a class for expanded clones, and some rows have none.

v_gene: TRBV7-9; d_gene: TRBD1; abundance: few; j_gene: TRBJ2-7; CDR3aa: CASSLVGDSSYEQYF; CDR3nt: TGTGCCAGCAGCTTAGTAGGGGACAGTTCCTACGAGCAGTACTTC
v_gene: TRBV29-1; d_gene: .; abundance: few; j_gene: TRBJ2-3; CDR3aa: CSAVQGTLDTQYF; CDR3nt: TGCAGCGCCGTACAAGGGACACTTGATACGCAGTATTTT
v_gene: TRBV24-1; d_gene: TRBD1; abundance: .; j_gene: TRBJ2-7; CDR3aa: CATSDAGTGGYEQYF; CDR3nt: TGTGCCACCAGTGATGCCGGGACAGGGGGCTACGAGCAGTACTTC
v_gene: TRBV24-1; d_gene: TRBD2; abundance: few; j_gene: TRBJ2-3; CDR3aa: CATSAGRLAGGTDTQYF; CDR3nt: TGTGCCACCAGTGCCGGACGACTAGCGGGGGGCACAGATACGCAGTATTTT
v_gene: TRBV6-2/TRBV6-3; d_gene: TRBD2; abundance: .; j_gene: TRBJ2-5; CDR3aa: CASSYSFSSGDQETQYF; CDR3nt: TGTGCCAGCAGTTACTCGTTCAGCAGCGGGGACCAAGAGACCCAGTACTTC
v_gene: TRBV20-1; d_gene: .; abundance: few; j_gene: TRBJ2-4; CDR3aa: CSASALNIQYF; CDR3nt: TGCAGTGCTAGTGCCCTCAACATTCAGTACTTC
v_gene: TRBV7-9; d_gene: TRBD2; abundance: .; j_gene: TRBJ2-1; CDR3aa: CASNLTTSGGASNEQFF; CDR3nt: TGTGCCAGCAACTTAACGACTAGCGGGGGGGCCAGCAATGAGCAGTTCTTC
v_gene: TRBV27; d_gene: .; abundance: .; j_gene: TRBJ2-5; CDR3aa: CASSWRAPTREQYF; CDR3nt: TGTGCCAGCAGTTGGAGGGCACCTACTAGGGAGCAGTACTTC
v_gene: TRBV29-1; d_gene: TRBD1; abundance: .; j_gene: TRBJ1-2; CDR3aa: CSVEDRDRGLLGGYTF; CDR3nt: TGCAGCGTTGAAGATCGGGACAGGGGGCTATTAGGTGGCTACACCTTC
v_gene: TRBV28; d_gene: .; abundance: few; j_gene: TRBJ1-5; CDR3aa: CASLRWGPSNQPQHF; CDR3nt: TGTGCCAGCCTCCGATGGGGGCCGAGCAATCAGCCCCAGCATTTT
v_gene: TRBV29-1; d_gene: .; abundance: .; j_gene: TRBJ1-3; CDR3aa: CSAVFSGNTIYF; CDR3nt: TGCAGCGCCGTCTTCTCTGGAAACACCATATATTTT
v_gene: TRBV20-1; d_gene: .; abundance: .; j_gene: TRBJ2-7; CDR3aa: CSARDSAYEQYF; CDR3nt: TGCAGTGCTAGAGATAGCGCCTACGAGCAGTACTTC
v_gene: TRBV18; d_gene: .; abundance: few; j_gene: TRBJ2-5; CDR3aa: CASSADGETQYF; CDR3nt: TGTGCCAGCTCTGCAGACGGGGAGACCCAGTACTTC
v_gene: TRBV10-3; d_gene: .; abundance: once; j_gene: TRBJ2-5; CDR3aa: CAISESELQGTQYF; CDR3nt: TGTGCCATCAGTGAATCCGAGTTACAAGGGACCCAGTACTTC
v_gene: TRBV7-8; d_gene: TRBD1; abundance: .; j_gene: TRBJ1-5; CDR3aa: CASSRQRTGKDQPQHF; CDR3nt: TGTGCCAGCAGCCGACAACGGACAGGGAAGGACCAGCCCCAGCATTTT
v_gene: TRBV4-1; d_gene: TRBD2; abundance: few; j_gene: TRBJ2-3; CDR3aa: CASSFRDRGLAGDTDTQYF; CDR3nt: TGCGCCAGCAGCTTCCGGGACAGGGGACTAGCGGGGGACACAGATACGCAGTATTTT
v_gene: TRBV12-3/TRBV12-4; d_gene: .; abundance: .; j_gene: TRBJ2-7; CDR3aa: CAGSKGRGQSSYEQYF; CDR3nt: TGTGCCGGCAGCAAAGGCAGGGGTCAAAGCTCCTACGAGCAGTACTTC
v_gene: TRBV15; d_gene: .; abundance: .; j_gene: TRBJ2-1; CDR3aa: CATSRDLGVNGDEQFF; CDR3nt: TGTGCCACCAGCAGAGATCTCGGGGTTAATGGGGATGAGCAGTTCTTC
v_gene: TRBV6-6; d_gene: TRBD2; abundance: few; j_gene: TRBJ2-3; CDR3aa: CASSYAGGTDTQYF; CDR3nt: TGTGCCAGCAGTTACGCGGGGGGAACAGATACGCAGTATTTT
v_gene: TRBV10-2; d_gene: .; abundance: .; j_gene: TRBJ1-2; CDR3aa: CASRDQGYYGYTF; CDR3nt: TGCGCCAGCAGGGATCAGGGTTACTATGGCTACACCTTC
v_gene: TRBV9; d_gene: TRBD1; abundance: .; j_gene: TRBJ2-7; CDR3aa: CASSVEGATYEQYF; CDR3nt: TGTGCCAGCAGCGTCGAGGGGGCAACTTACGAGCAGTACTTC
v_gene: TRBV15; d_gene: .; abundance: few; j_gene: TRBJ2-5; CDR3aa: CATRTGSWETQYF; CDR3nt: TGTGCCACCAGGACAGGTAGTTGGGAGACCCAGTACTTC
v_gene: TRBV28; d_gene: .; abundance: few; j_gene: TRBJ2-7; CDR3aa: CASRLSPFYEQYF; CDR3nt: TGTGCCAGCAGACTCTCCCCTTTCTACGAGCAGTACTTC
v_gene: TRBV29-1; d_gene: TRBD2; abundance: .; j_gene: TRBJ2-7; CDR3aa: CSVGKRGLYNEQYF; CDR3nt: TGCAGCGTGGGAAAGCGGGGGCTTTACAATGAGCAGTACTTC
v_gene: TRBV5-1; d_gene: TRBD2; abundance: many; j_gene: TRBJ2-1; CDR3aa: CASSLTGGGSYNEQFF; CDR3nt: TGCGCCAGCAGCTTGACTGGCGGGGGGTCTTACAATGAGCAGTTCTTC
v_gene: TRBV6-5; d_gene: .; abundance: few; j_gene: TRBJ1-6; CDR3aa: CASSYSSRGLGGNSPLHF; CDR3nt: TGTGCCAGCAGTTACTCGAGCCGGGGGCTCGGGGGTAATTCACCCCTCCACTTT
v_gene: TRBV14; d_gene: TRBD1; abundance: .; j_gene: TRBJ1-1; CDR3aa: CASRNSGGGEAFF; CDR3nt: TGTGCCAGCAGAAATTCAGGGGGCGGAGAAGCTTTCTTT
v_gene: TRBV11-1; d_gene: TRBD2; abundance: once; j_gene: TRBJ2-7; CDR3aa: CASSHWSGGTYEQYF; CDR3nt: TGTGCCAGCAGCCACTGGAGCGGGGGGACCTACGAGCAGTACTTC
v_gene: TRBV29-1; d_gene: TRBD1; abundance: .; j_gene: TRBJ1-1; CDR3aa: CSVETGVMNTEAFF; CDR3nt: TGCAGCGTAGAAACAGGGGTCATGAACACTGAAGCTTTCTTT
v_gene: TRBV7-9; d_gene: .; abundance: .; j_gene: TRBJ1-2; CDR3aa: CASSLDGGGYTF; CDR3nt: TGTGCCAGCAGCTTAGATGGGGGCGGCTACACCTTC
v_gene: TRBV7-9; d_gene: .; abundance: .; j_gene: TRBJ1-1; CDR3aa: CASSRPTRDLNTEAFF; CDR3nt: TGTGCCAGCAGCCGACCCACACGGGACCTGAACACTGAAGCTTTCTTT
v_gene: TRBV5-1; d_gene: .; abundance: .; j_gene: TRBJ2-2; CDR3aa: CATGRGRQTGERFF; CDR3nt: TGCGCCACCGGACGGGGGAGGCAAACCGGGGAGCGGTTTTTT
v_gene: TRBV5-1; d_gene: TRBD2; abundance: .; j_gene: TRBJ2-5; CDR3aa: CASKTAGGGETQYF; CDR3nt: TGCGCCAGCAAAACGGCGGGGGGCGGAGAGACCCAGTACTTC
v_gene: TRBV6-1; d_gene: TRBD2; abundance: .; j_gene: TRBJ2-7; CDR3aa: CASGRGAHTYEQYF; CDR3nt: TGTGCCAGCGGGCGGGGGGCCCACACCTACGAGCAGTACTTC
v_gene: TRBV5-1; d_gene: TRBD1; abundance: .; j_gene: TRBJ1-4; CDR3aa: CASSLGTGATNEKLFF; CDR3nt: TGCGCCAGCAGCTTGGGGACAGGAGCAACTAATGAAAAACTGTTTTTT
v_gene: TRBV5-1; d_gene: .; abundance: .; j_gene: TRBJ2-1; CDR3aa: CASSLTNWGKDNEQFF; CDR3nt: TGCGCCAGCAGCTTGACGAACTGGGGGAAGGACAATGAGCAGTTCTTC